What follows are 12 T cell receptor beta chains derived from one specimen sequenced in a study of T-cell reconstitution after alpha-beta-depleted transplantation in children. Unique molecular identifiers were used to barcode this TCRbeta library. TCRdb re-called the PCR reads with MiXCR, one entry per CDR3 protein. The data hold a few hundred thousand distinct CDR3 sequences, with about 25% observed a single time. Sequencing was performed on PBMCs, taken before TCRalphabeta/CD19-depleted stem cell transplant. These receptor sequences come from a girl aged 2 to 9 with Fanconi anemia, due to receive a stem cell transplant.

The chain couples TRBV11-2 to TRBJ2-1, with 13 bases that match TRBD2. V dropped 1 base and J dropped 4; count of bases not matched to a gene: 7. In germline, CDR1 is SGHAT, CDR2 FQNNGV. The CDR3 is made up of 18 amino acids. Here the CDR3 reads CASSLVTTSGGPYNEQFF. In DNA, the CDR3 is TGTGCCAGCAGCTTAGTAACGACTAGCGGGGGGCCGTACAATGAGCAGTTCTTC.

CDR3 in DNA: TGTGCCAGCAGTGTCCTAGGATACACCGGGGAGCTGTTTTTT. Encoded protein: CASSVLGYTGELFF. The chain couples TRBV2 to TRBJ2-2; D gene unclear. Between the trimmed V and J ends, which lost 4 bases and 3 bases, there was a span of 9 bases. From germline, CDR1 is SNHLY and CDR2 FYNNEI. This CDR3 is 14 amino acids long.

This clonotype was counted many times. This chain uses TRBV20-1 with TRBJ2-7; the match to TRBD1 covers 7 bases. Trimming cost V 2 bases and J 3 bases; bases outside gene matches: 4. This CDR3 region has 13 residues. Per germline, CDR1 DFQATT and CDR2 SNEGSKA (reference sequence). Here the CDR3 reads CSARSRDSYEQYF. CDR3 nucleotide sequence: TGCAGTGCTAGATCTCGGGACAGCTACGAGCAGTACTTC.

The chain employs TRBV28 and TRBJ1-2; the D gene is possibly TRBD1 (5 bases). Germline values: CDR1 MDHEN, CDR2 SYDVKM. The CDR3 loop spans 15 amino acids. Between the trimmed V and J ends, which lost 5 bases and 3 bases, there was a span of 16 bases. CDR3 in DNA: TGTGCCAGCAGTCTTTTGCCAGGGAGTCACTATGGCTACACCTTC. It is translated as CASSLLPGSHYGYTF.

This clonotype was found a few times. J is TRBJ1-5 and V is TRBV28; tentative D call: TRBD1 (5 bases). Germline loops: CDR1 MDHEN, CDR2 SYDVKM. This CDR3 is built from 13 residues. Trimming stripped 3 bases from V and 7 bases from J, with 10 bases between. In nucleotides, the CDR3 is TGTGCCAGCAGTTTGGGGGTTGAACAGCCCCAGCATTTT. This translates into CASSLGVEQPQHF.

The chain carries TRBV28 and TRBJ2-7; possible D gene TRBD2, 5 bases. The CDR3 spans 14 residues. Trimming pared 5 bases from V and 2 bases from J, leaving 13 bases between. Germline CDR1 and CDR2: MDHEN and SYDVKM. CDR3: CASSPTGSTYEQYF. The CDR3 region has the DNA TGTGCCAGCAGTCCGACGGGATCCACCTACGAGCAGTACTTC.

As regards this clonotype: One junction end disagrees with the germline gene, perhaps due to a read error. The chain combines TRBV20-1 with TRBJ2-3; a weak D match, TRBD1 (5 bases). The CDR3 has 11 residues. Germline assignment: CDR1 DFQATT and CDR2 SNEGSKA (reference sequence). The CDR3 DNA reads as TGCAGTGCTCAAAAGGGGATCAAGATTTCTTTT. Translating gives CSAQKGIKISF.

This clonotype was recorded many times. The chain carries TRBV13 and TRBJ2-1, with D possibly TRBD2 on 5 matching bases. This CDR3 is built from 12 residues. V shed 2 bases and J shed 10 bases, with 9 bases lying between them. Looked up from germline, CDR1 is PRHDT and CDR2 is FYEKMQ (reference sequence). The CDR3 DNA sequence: TGTGCCAGCAGCTTATTTCCGGGGGAGCAGTTCTTC. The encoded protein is CASSLFPGEQFF. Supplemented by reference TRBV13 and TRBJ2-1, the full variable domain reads AAGVIQSPRHLIKEKRETATLKCYPIPRHDTVYWYQQGPGQDPQFLISFYEKMQSDKGSIPDRFSAQQFSDYHSELNMSSLELGDSALYFCASSLFPGEQFFGPGTRLTVL.

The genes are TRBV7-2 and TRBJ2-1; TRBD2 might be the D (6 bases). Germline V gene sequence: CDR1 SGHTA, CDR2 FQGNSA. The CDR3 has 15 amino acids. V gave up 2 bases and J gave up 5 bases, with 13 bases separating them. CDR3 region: CASSLYPSADNEQFF. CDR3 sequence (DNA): TGTGCCAGCAGCTTATATCCTAGCGCGGACAATGAGCAGTTCTTC.

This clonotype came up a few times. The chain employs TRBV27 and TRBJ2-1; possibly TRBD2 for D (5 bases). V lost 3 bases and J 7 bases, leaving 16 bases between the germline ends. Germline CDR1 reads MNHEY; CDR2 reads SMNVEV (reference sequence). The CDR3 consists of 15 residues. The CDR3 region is CASSLVGDSRNEQFF. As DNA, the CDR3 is TGTGCCAGCAGTTTGGTCGGGGATAGTCGGAATGAGCAGTTCTTC.

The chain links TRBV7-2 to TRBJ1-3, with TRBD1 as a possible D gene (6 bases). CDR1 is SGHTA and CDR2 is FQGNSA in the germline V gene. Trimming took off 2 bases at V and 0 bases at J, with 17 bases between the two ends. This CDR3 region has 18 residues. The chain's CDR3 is CASSLRPGQLRSGNTIYF. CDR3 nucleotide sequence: TGTGCCAGCAGCTTACGACCCGGACAGCTTCGCTCTGGAAACACCATATATTTT. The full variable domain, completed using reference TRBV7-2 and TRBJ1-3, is GAGVSQSPSNKVTEKGKDVELRCDPISGHTALYWYRQSLGQGLEFLIYFQGNSAPDKSGLPSDRFSAERTGGSVSTLTIQRTQQEDSAVYLCASSLRPGQLRSGNTIYFGEGSWLTVV.

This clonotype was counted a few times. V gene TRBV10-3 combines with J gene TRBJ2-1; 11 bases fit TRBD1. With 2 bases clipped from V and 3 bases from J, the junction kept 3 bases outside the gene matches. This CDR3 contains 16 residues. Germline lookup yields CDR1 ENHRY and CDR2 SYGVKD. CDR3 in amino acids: CAISEVGTGGYNEQFF. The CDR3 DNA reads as TGTGCCATCAGTGAGGTTGGGACAGGGGGCTACAATGAGCAGTTCTTC.